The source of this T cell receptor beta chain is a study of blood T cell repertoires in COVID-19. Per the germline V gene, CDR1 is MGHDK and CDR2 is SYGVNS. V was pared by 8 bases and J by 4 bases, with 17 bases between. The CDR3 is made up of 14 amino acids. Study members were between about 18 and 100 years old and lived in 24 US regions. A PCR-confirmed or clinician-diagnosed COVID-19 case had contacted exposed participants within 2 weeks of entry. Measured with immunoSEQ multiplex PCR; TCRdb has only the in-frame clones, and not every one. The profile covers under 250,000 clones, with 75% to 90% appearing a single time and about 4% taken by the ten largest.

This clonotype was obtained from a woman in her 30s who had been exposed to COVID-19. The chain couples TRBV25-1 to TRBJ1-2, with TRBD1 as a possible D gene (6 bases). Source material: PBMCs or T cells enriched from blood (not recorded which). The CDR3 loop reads CASGTSRDLYGYTF. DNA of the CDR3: TGTGCCAGCGGGACATCCCGGGACCTCTATGGCTACACCTTC.